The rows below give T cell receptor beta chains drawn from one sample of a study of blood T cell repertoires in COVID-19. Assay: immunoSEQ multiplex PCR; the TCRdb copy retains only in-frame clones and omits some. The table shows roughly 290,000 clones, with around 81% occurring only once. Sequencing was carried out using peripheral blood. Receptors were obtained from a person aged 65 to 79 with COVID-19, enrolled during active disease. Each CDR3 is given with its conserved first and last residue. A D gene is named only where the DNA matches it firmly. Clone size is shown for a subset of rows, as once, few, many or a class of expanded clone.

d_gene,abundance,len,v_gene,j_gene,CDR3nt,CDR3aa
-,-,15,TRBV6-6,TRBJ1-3,TGTGCCAGCAGCCTCCCTCCTGCGGCGGGAAACACCATATATTTT,CASSLPPAAGNTIYF
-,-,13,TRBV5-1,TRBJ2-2,TGCGCCAGCAGCCAGGACATCCCCGGGGAGCTGTTTTTT,CASSQDIPGELFF
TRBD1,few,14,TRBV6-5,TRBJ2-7,TGTGCCAGCAGTTACGTGGGGACAGGGGACGAGCAGTACTTC,CASSYVGTGDEQYF
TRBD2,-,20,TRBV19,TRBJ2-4,TGTGCCAGTAGTATTCGGGCTAGCGGGAGGACCTCGCAAGCCAAAAACATTCAGTACTTC,CASSIRASGRTSQAKNIQYF
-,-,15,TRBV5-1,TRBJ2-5,TGCGCCAGCAGCCACTACCTAGACAGAAAAGAGACCCAGTACTTC,CASSHYLDRKETQYF
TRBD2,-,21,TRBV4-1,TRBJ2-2,TGCGCCAGCAGCCAATTTAAACCCTCAGGACTAGCGGGAGGGAGTACCGGGGAGCTGTTTTTT,CASSQFKPSGLAGGSTGELFF
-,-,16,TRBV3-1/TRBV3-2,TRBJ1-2,TGTGCCAGCAGCCAAGTTTTTCGGATACAGGGCTGTGGCTACACCTTC,CASSQVFRIQGCGYTF
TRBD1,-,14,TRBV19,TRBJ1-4,TGTGCCAGTAGTAGGGACAGAGATAATGAAAAACTGTTTTTT,CASSRDRDNEKLFF
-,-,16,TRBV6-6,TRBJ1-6,TGTGCCAGCACTTTCTCGGGGGGGGCTGGTCATTCACCCCTCCACTTT,CASTFSGGAGHSPLHF
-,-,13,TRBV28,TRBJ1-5,TGTGCCAGCAGTTTGCAAGCGGAACAGCCCCAGCATTTT,CASSLQAEQPQHF
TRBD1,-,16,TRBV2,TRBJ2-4,TGTGCCAGCAGTGAAGCCCGGGCCGGGACAGAAAACATTCAGTACTTC,CASSEARAGTENIQYF
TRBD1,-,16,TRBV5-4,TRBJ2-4,TGTGCCAGCAGCTTTGCCTCCGGGACAGGGGGTAACATTCAGTACTTC,CASSFASGTGGNIQYF
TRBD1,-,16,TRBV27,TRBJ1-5,TGTGCCAGCAGTTCCCGGGACAGGGTTGGGGGTCAGCCCCAGCATTTT,CASSSRDRVGGQPQHF
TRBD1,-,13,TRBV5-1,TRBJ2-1,TGCGCCAGCAGCAAGGGAACAGGGGATGAGCAGTTCTTC,CASSKGTGDEQFF
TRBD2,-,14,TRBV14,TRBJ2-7,TGTGCCAGCAGCCCAAGGACTAGTCGGTACGAGCAGTACTTC,CASSPRTSRYEQYF
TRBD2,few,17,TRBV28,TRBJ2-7,TGTGCCAGCAGTTCCATGCGAGGGCTAGCGGACTCCTACGAGCAGTACTTC,CASSSMRGLADSYEQYF
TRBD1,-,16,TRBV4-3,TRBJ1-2,TGCGCCAGCAGCCAAAGCGTGGGACAGGGAATCTATGGCTACACCTTC,CASSQSVGQGIYGYTF
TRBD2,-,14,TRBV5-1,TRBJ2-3,TGCGCCAGCAGCTTGACCGGGGGGAGCGTGGTGCAGTATTTT,CASSLTGGSVVQYF
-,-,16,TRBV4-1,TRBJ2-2,TGCGCCAGCAGCCACCCTGCAGGGCCGAACACCGGGGAGCTGTTTTTT,CASSHPAGPNTGELFF
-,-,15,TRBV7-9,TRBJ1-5,TGTGCCAGCAGCTTAGCACAGGGCGAGGATACGGCCCAGCATTTT,CASSLAQGEDTAQHF
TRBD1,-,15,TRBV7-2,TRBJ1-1,TGTGCCAGCAGCCACGGGGACAGGGGGCTGGCTGAAGCTTTCTTT,CASSHGDRGLAEAFF
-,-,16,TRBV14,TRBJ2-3,TGTGCCAGCAGCCAACACACCGGGACAACGGGCGGTACGCAGTATTTT,CASSQHTGTTGGTQYF
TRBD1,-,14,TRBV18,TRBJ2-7,TGTGCCAGCTCACCAGAGACAGGGACGTACGAGCAGTACTTC,CASSPETGTYEQYF
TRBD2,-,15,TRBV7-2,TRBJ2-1,TGTGCCAGCAGCCGCAGCGGGGGGATAAACAATGAGCAGTTCTTC,CASSRSGGINNEQFF
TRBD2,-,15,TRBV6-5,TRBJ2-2,TGTGCCAGCTCATGGACTAGCCTGAACACCGGGGAGCTGTTTTTT,CASSWTSLNTGELFF
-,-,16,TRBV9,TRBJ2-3,TGTGCCAGCAGCCCAGATAGCGTATCTAGCACAGATACGCAGTATTTT,CASSPDSVSSTDTQYF
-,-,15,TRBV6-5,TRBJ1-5,TGTGCCAGCAGTCCCGGACAGCCACTAAATCAGCCCCAGCATTTT,CASSPGQPLNQPQHF
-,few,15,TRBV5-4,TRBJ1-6,TGTGCCAGCAGCTGGAACCAGGGTCCAGTTCGAGCCCTCCACTTT,CASSWNQGPVRALHF
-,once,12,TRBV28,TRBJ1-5,TGTGCCAGCACTCAGGAAAATCAGCCCCAGCATTTT,CASTQENQPQHF
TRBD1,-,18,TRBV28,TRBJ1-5,TGTGCCAGCAGTTTAGCGACAGGGGTAACATCATTCAATCAGCCCCAGCATTTT,CASSLATGVTSFNQPQHF
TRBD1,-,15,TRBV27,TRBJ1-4,TGTGCCAGCAGTCTACGACAGGGGGGGGTTCAAAAACTGTTTTTT,CASSLRQGGVQKLFF
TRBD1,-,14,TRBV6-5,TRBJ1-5,TGTGCCAGCAGCCGGGACAGGGCGGAGGGGGCCCAGCATTTT,CASSRDRAEGAQHF
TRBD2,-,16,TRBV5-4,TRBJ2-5,TGTGCCAGCAGCCGGGGGGGCGGAGACCCCCAAGAGACCCAGTACTTC,CASSRGGGDPQETQYF
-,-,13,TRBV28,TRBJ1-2,TGTGCCAGCAGTCCCTCGGGGGAGGGTGGCTACACCTTC,CASSPSGEGGYTF
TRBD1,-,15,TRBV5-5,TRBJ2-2,TGTGCCAGCAGCTTGGGAGGGGGCCGGCCCGGGGAGCTGTTTTTT,CASSLGGGRPGELFF
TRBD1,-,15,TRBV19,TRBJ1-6,TGTGCCAGTAGTAGAGGGACAGGGGGCATTTCACCCCTCCACTTT,CASSRGTGGISPLHF
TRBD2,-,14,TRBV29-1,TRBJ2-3,TGCAGCGTCGCTGCCGGGACTAGCGTAGATACGCAGTATTTT,CSVAAGTSVDTQYF
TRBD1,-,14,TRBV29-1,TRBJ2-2,TGCAGCGTTGATTGGACAGGGAACACCGGGGAGCTGTTTTTT,CSVDWTGNTGELFF
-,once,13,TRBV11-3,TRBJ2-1,TGTGCCAGCAGCTTAGAATCTACGGGAGAGCAGTTCTTC,CASSLESTGEQFF
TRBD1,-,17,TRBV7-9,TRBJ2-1,TGTGCCAGCAGCCCAAGAGACAGGGAAAGGGCCTACAATGAGCAGTTCTTC,CASSPRDRERAYNEQFF
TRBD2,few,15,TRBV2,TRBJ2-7,TGTGCCAGCAGAGGAAGGGGACTAGCTGTTAGCGAGCAGTACTTC,CASRGRGLAVSEQYF
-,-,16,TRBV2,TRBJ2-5,TGTGCCAGCAGTGAATCCAGGGCTAGGGGCCAAGAGACCCAGTACTTC,CASSESRARGQETQYF
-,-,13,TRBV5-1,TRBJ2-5,TGCGCCAGCAGCTTGGAAGGGGTGGCGACCCAGTACTTC,CASSLEGVATQYF
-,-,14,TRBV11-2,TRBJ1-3,TGTGCCAGCAGCTTAGGCTTTACAGGAAACACCATATATTTT,CASSLGFTGNTIYF
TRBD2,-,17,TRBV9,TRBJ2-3,TGTGCCAGCAGCCCCCCCCCTCTGACTAGCGGCACAGATACGCAGTATTTT,CASSPPPLTSGTDTQYF
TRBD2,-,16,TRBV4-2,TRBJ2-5,TGTGCCAGCAGCCAAGAACAGACGGGGGGGTGGGAGACCCAGTACTTC,CASSQEQTGGWETQYF
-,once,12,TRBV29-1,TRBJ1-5,TGCAGCGTCTCCACCCGCGGTCAGCCCCAGCATTTT,CSVSTRGQPQHF
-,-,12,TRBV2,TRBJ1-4,TGTGCCAGCAGTCGAGGGAATGAAAAACTGTTTTTT,CASSRGNEKLFF